Described below is a single TCR beta chain sequence and its context. Its antigen has not been determined. One base away there is no much larger clone; base qualities are not given. These data come from a study of OX40 agonist ivuxolimab in advanced cancers. About the full investigation: Ivuxolimab, which targeted the costimulatory receptor OX40 (CD134), was an agonistic, fully human IgG2 monoclonal antibody. Intravenous ivuxolimab was administered to patients every 2 weeks at six dose levels: 0.01, 0.1, 0.3, 1.5, 3 and 10 mg/kg. Among the 50 to 55 dose-escalation patients, some 20 had hepatocellular carcinoma, roughly 15 melanoma, 9 renal cell carcinoma and 9 head and neck cancer. The dose-escalation cohort was roughly 87% male with a mean age of about 54 years, ranging from 23 to 79. Prior anti-PD-1, anti-PD-L1 or anti-CTLA-4 therapy was permitted, and checkpoint inhibitors had been received by about 44% of dose-escalation patients. Partial responses were achieved by three dose-escalation patients, of whom one had hepatocellular carcinoma and two had cutaneous melanoma. The point of sequencing TCRbeta in the periphery was to test whether ivuxolimab changed TCR sequence diversity and drove clonal T-cell expansion. The paper covers the monotherapy dose-escalation part of the phase I ivuxolimab trial, which included N ≈ 57 patients. Study-level results and caveats: At doses of 0.1 to 3.0 mg/kg, clonal expansion of both CD4+ and CD8+ T cells in blood was seen between baseline and week 6. After ivuxolimab, more expanded clones were found on average in CD8+ T cells than in CD4+ T cells. The antigen specificity of the peripheral T cells that underwent clonal expansion was not determined. In partial responders in the 0.1-3.0 mg/kg groups, normalized peripheral clonal expansion was found to be among the lowest, especially among CD8+ T cells. Low levels of normalized T-cell clonal expansion were also seen in some patients who did not respond.

Genomic DNA was extracted from sorted cells for sequencing of the TCRbeta CDR3 region. The immunoSEQ Assay was used to sequence the TCRbeta CDR3 regions. TCRdb obtained this table from immuneACCESS and retained in-frame rearrangements with V and J assigned. These tables miss some clones; where compared with another copy, unresolved V genes account for less than half of the shortfall, and the remainder is unexplained. In this sample the table shows about 83,000 clones, 85% of which occur a single time. The ten largest account for roughly 0.71% of the sample. Trimming at the junction amounts to 1 base on V and 4 bases on J, and the germline ends lie 16 bases apart. The CDR3 spans 17 residues, from the cysteine through the phenylalanine. Only CDR3 DNA is held: 51 bases, read in frame from base 1. CDR1 and CDR2 (SGHVS, FQNEAQ) derive from the germline V gene. Patients with autoimmune disease history or receiving systemic immunosuppression were excluded from the trial. In every dose cohort, peripheral blood was drawn for TCR sequencing at baseline, cycle 4 day 1, and cycle 7 day 1. The samples were taken from a phase I, first-in-human, multicenter, open-label dose-escalation trial of ivuxolimab. Adults with locally advanced or metastatic melanoma, renal cell carcinoma, hepatocellular carcinoma or head and neck squamous cell carcinoma were enrolled in the trial. Before TCR sequencing, CD4+ T cells and CD8+ T cells were sorted from peripheral blood as separate populations.

This receptor was obtained from an adult with an advanced solid tumor such as melanoma, head and neck, liver or kidney cancer. Sample: CD4+ or CD8+ T cells sorted from blood, taken in a trial of the OX40 agonist ivuxolimab. The rearrangement joined TRBV7-8 to TRBJ1-4, with a weak D call of TRBD1 (6 bases match). CDR3 protein: CASSLGGSGVVNEKLFF. The DNA reads TGTGCCAGCAGCTTAGGGGGGTCAGGGGTGGTTAATGAAAAACTGTTTTTT.